A selection of T cell receptor beta chains follows, all from one sample in a study of shared clonotypes between healthy human individuals. Sequencing used immunoSEQ multiplex PCR; TCRdb keeps in-frame clones, though not all of them. The sample has about 960,000 clones, around three quarters seen once. Sequenced material: memory CD4+ T cells sorted from blood. The receptors here all came from a young man in good health. Each CDR3 is given with its conserved first and last residue. The order of the fields is D gene, clone size, J gene, V gene, CDR3 DNA, CDR3 protein. A D gene is named only where the DNA matches it firmly. The listing skips clone size in some rows; elsewhere it reads once, few, many or a size class.

TRBD1 | NA | TRBJ2-7 | TRBV13 | TGTGCCAGCAGCTTACCGGACAGGGAGTACGAGCAGTACTTC | CASSLPDREYEQYF
NA | NA | TRBJ1-1 | TRBV7-2 | TGTGCCAGCAGCCCCAGAGTGAGGACTGAAGCTTTCTTT | CASSPRVRTEAFF
TRBD2 | NA | TRBJ2-2 | TRBV11-2 | TGTGCCAGCAGCTCCAGGACCGGGACTACGAACACCGGGGAGCTGTTTTTT | CASSSRTGTTNTGELFF
NA | NA | TRBJ2-3 | TRBV6-6 | TGTGCCAGCATCTCGGGAGATACGCAGTATTTT | CASISGDTQYF
TRBD1 | few | TRBJ1-1 | TRBV6-5 | TGTGCCAGCAGCTACACTCGGGGGTTGGGGACAGTTGAAGCTTTCTTT | CASSYTRGLGTVEAFF
NA | NA | TRBJ2-7 | TRBV7-2 | TGTGCCAGCCGCAGGGGAGTCTACGAGCAGTACTTC | CASRRGVYEQYF
NA | once | TRBJ2-5 | TRBV6-5 | TGTGCCAGCACCTCGAGTTCGGAAACCCAGTACTTC | CASTSSSETQYF
NA | NA | TRBJ1-2 | TRBV7-8 | TGTGCCAGCAGCTCCACAGGGAACTATGGCTACACCTTC | CASSSTGNYGYTF
NA | few | TRBJ1-5 | TRBV19 | TGTGCCAGTAGGCATAGTAGCAATCAGCCCCAGCATTTT | CASRHSSNQPQHF
NA | NA | TRBJ2-7 | TRBV5-4 | TGTGCCAGCAGCACAGACTCCTACGAGCAGTACTTC | CASSTDSYEQYF
TRBD2 | NA | TRBJ2-7 | TRBV27 | TGTGCCAGCAGTTTATTACCCGGGACTACCTACGAGCAGTACTTC | CASSLLPGTTYEQYF
TRBD1 | NA | TRBJ1-4 | TRBV30 | TGTGCCTGGAGCCCCATCGACAGGGGGGGAGAAAAACTGTTTTTT | CAWSPIDRGGEKLFF
NA | NA | TRBJ1-5 | TRBV18 | TGTGCCAGCTCACCACGGATAGGGGGGTATAGGGATCAGCCCCAGCATTTT | CASSPRIGGYRDQPQHF
TRBD1 | NA | TRBJ2-3 | TRBV16 | TGTGCCAGCAGCCAATACAGGGGCAACACAGATACGCAGTATTTT | CASSQYRGNTDTQYF
TRBD2 | NA | TRBJ2-7 | TRBV11-2 | TGTGCCAGCAGCTTGATAGCGGGAGGGGACTACGAGCAGTACTTC | CASSLIAGGDYEQYF
TRBD1 | NA | TRBJ1-4 | TRBV5-1 | TGCGCCAGCAGCAGCTACAGGGGAGCTAATGAAAAACTGTTTTTT | CASSSYRGANEKLFF
NA | once | TRBJ2-7 | TRBV28 | TGTGCCAGCAGTTTAGGGACGCACTCCTACGAGCAGTACTTC | CASSLGTHSYEQYF
NA | NA | TRBJ1-3 | TRBV7-6 | TGTGCCAGCAGCTTAGTTTCGGGGAACGGAAACACCATATATTTT | CASSLVSGNGNTIYF
TRBD2 | once | TRBJ2-1 | TRBV5-1 | TGCGCCAGCAGCTTGCCTAGCGGGAATTACAATGAGCAGTTCTTC | CASSLPSGNYNEQFF
NA | NA | TRBJ1-1 | TRBV7-3 | TGTGCCAGCAGCTTAGTGGGGGGACCTAACATGAACACTGAAGCTTTCTTT | CASSLVGGPNMNTEAFF
NA | NA | TRBJ2-7 | TRBV5-1 | TGCGCCAGCAGCTCTACCGGGACGAATTTACACGAGCAGTACTTC | CASSSTGTNLHEQYF
TRBD2 | NA | TRBJ2-5 | TRBV5-1 | TGCGCCAGCAGCTTGCGGACTAGCCAAGAGACCCAGTACTTC | CASSLRTSQETQYF
TRBD2 | NA | TRBJ2-3 | TRBV10-3 | TGTGCCATCAGTGAGTCGGGGACTAGCGGCACAGATACGCAGTATTTT | CAISESGTSGTDTQYF
TRBD1 | NA | TRBJ1-4 | TRBV13 | TGTGCCAGCAGCAGGGACAGAGAGGAAAAACTGTTTTTT | CASSRDREEKLFF
NA | NA | TRBJ2-3 | TRBV29-1 | TGCAGCGTTGACTTCGTCGACAGAAGCACAGATACGCAGTATTTT | CSVDFVDRSTDTQYF
NA | few | TRBJ2-7 | TRBV10-1 | TGCGCCAGCAGTGAGCAGGGGTATGGGGAGCAGTACTTC | CASSEQGYGEQYF
NA | NA | TRBJ1-2 | TRBV29-1 | TGCAGCGTTGATGGGGTGAACTATGGCTACACCTTC | CSVDGVNYGYTF
TRBD2 | NA | TRBJ2-3 | TRBV9 | TGTGCCAGCAGCCCGGGGACTAGGGGCACAGATACGCAGTATTTT | CASSPGTRGTDTQYF
TRBD1 | NA | TRBJ2-7 | TRBV18 | TGTGCCAGCTCACGAGACAGGGACGAGCAGTACTTC | CASSRDRDEQYF
TRBD2 | NA | TRBJ2-2 | TRBV6-5 | TGTGCCAGCAGGGGTAGCGGGGGAAACGGGGAGCTGTTTTTT | CASRGSGGNGELFF
NA | NA | TRBJ2-5 | TRBV6-6 | TGTGCCAGCAGTGGACAGCCTCAAGAGACCCAGTACTTC | CASSGQPQETQYF
TRBD1 | NA | TRBJ2-7 | TRBV2 | TGTGCCAGCACCCGAGACAGGGGCGAGCAGTACTTC | CASTRDRGEQYF
NA | NA | TRBJ1-2 | TRBV6-1 | TGTGCCAGCAGTGAATATTATCTGGGGTCTGCTGGCTACACCTTC | CASSEYYLGSAGYTF
NA | NA | TRBJ2-5 | TRBV10-3 | TGTGCCATCAGTGAGTCAGGGTTAGAGACCCAGTACTTC | CAISESGLETQYF
NA | NA | TRBJ1-1 | TRBV5-4 | TGTGCCAGCAGCGGATTGGCGGGGAACACTGAAGCTTTCTTT | CASSGLAGNTEAFF
TRBD1 | NA | TRBJ2-5 | TRBV7-6 | TGTGCCAGCAGCTTCGCTACAGGGGTAGAGACCCAGTACTTC | CASSFATGVETQYF
NA | NA | TRBJ2-3 | TRBV11-2 | TGTGCCAGCAGCTTACCAGGCACAGATACGCAGTATTTT | CASSLPGTDTQYF
NA | NA | TRBJ1-1 | TRBV2 | TGTGCCAGCAGCCGCCGGACGGGGAACACTGAAGCTTTCTTT | CASSRRTGNTEAFF
NA | NA | TRBJ2-7 | TRBV11-2 | TGTGCCAGCAGCCTCGGACATACGGCCACCTACGAGCAGTACTTC | CASSLGHTATYEQYF
NA | NA | TRBJ2-2 | TRBV11-2 | TGTGCCAGCAGCCGCCAGACCGTCCAGCCAGGGGAGCTGTTTTTT | CASSRQTVQPGELFF
NA | NA | TRBJ2-4 | TRBV6-4 | TGTGCCAGCAGTTTAGCCAAAAACATTCAGTACTTC | CASSLAKNIQYF
NA | NA | TRBJ1-5 | TRBV7-2 | TGTGCCAGCAGCTTGGTTACTACCCAGGGGCAGCCCCAGCATTTT | CASSLVTTQGQPQHF
NA | NA | TRBJ1-1 | TRBV5-6 | TGTGCCAGCAGCAGGATGAACACTGAAGCTTTCTTT | CASSRMNTEAFF
NA | NA | TRBJ2-7 | TRBV18 | TGTGCCAGCTCACCGTCCAGGTCCTACGAGCAGTACTTC | CASSPSRSYEQYF
NA | NA | TRBJ1-1 | TRBV10-3 | TGTGCCATCAGTGAGTCAAGAGAGGTTGGGGCTTTCTTT | CAISESREVGAFF
TRBD1 | NA | TRBJ1-2 | TRBV23-1 | TGCGCCAGCAGTCAACGGAAGGGGGCTGACGGCTACACCTTC | CASSQRKGADGYTF
NA | NA | TRBJ2-1 | TRBV5-1 | TGCGCCAGCAGCTTGGAAGGACAGAACTACAATGAGCAGTTCTTC | CASSLEGQNYNEQFF
TRBD1 | NA | TRBJ1-4 | TRBV4-1 | TGCGCCAGCAGCCAAGGCAACCGACAGGGAGGTGAAAAACTGTTTTTT | CASSQGNRQGGEKLFF
TRBD1 | few | TRBJ1-1 | TRBV10-3 | TGTGCCATCAGTGAGTCCAAGGGACAGGCCAACGCTGAAGCTTTCTTT | CAISESKGQANAEAFF
NA | once | TRBJ2-3 | TRBV7-2 | TGTGCCAGCAGCCCTGGGCTAGCGCGGGCACAGCGGACAGATACGCAGTATTTT | CASSPGLARAQRTDTQYF
NA | NA | TRBJ1-1 | TRBV11-1 | TGTGCCAGCAGCTGGGGACTCAACACTGAAGCTTTCTTT | CASSWGLNTEAFF
NA | NA | TRBJ2-5 | TRBV18 | TGTGCCAGCTCACCACTGCAGGGAGGAATTCAAGAGACCCAGTACTTC | CASSPLQGGIQETQYF
NA | NA | TRBJ1-2 | TRBV11-2 | TGTGCCAGCAGCTTAGATAGGTTCTATGGCTACACCTTC | CASSLDRFYGYTF
NA | NA | TRBJ1-4 | TRBV27 | TGTGCCAGCAGTTCTCAGGGTAACGAAAAACTGTTTTTT | CASSSQGNEKLFF
TRBD2 | NA | TRBJ2-1 | TRBV27 | TGTGCCAGCAGTTCGGGACTAGCGGCCAATGAGCAGTTCTTC | CASSSGLAANEQFF
NA | few | TRBJ2-3 | TRBV27 | TGTGCCAGCAGCCTCTCTCGGCGAAACACAGATACGCAGTATTTT | CASSLSRRNTDTQYF
NA | few | TRBJ1-1 | TRBV28 | TGTGCCAGTCGGATGAACACTGAAGCTTTCTTT | CASRMNTEAFF
NA | NA | TRBJ2-3 | TRBV28 | TGTGCCAGCAGTCCCCAGGGGATATTAGGAGATACGCAGTATTTT | CASSPQGILGDTQYF
TRBD1 | NA | TRBJ1-2 | TRBV30 | TGTGCCTGGAACCAGGGGGGGTCGGGCTATGGCTACACCTTC | CAWNQGGSGYGYTF